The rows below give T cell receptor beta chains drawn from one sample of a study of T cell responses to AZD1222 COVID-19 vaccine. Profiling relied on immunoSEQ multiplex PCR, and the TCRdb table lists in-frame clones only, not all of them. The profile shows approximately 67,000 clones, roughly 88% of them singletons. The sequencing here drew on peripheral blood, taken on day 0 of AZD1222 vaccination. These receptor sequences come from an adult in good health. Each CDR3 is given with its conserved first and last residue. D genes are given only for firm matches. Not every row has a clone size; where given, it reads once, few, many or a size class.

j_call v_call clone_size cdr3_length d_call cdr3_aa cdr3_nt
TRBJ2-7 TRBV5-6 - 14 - CASSLGGLGNEQYF TGTGCCAGCAGCTTGGGAGGTCTCGGGAACGAGCAGTACTTC
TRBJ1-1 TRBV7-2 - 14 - CASSFMSGKTEAFF TGTGCCAGCAGCTTCATGTCAGGAAAGACTGAAGCTTTCTTT
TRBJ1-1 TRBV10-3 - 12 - CAISEFDTEAFF TGTGCCATCAGTGAATTTGACACTGAAGCTTTCTTT
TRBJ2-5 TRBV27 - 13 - CASSLTGSETQYF TGTGCCAGCAGTCTGACAGGTTCCGAGACCCAGTACTTC
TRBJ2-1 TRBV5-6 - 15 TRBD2 CASSLGGSRYNEQFF TGTGCCAGCAGCTTGGGCGGGAGCCGCTACAATGAGCAGTTCTTC
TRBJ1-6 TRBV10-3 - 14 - CAISVSPNNSPLHF TGTGCCATCAGTGTTTCACCCAATAATTCACCCCTCCACTTT
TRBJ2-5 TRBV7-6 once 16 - CASSLTGRRAQETQYF TGTGCCAGCAGCTTAACCGGGAGACGGGCCCAAGAGACCCAGTACTTC
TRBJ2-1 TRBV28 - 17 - CASSLPQGQPTYNEQFF TGTGCCAGCAGTTTACCCCAAGGACAGCCGACCTACAATGAGCAGTTCTTC
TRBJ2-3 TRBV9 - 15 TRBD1 CASSTPRGGIDTQYF TGTGCCAGCAGCACCCCGAGAGGGGGCATAGATACGCAGTATTTT
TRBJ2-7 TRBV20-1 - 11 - CSALDSYEQYF TGCAGTGCCCTCGACAGCTACGAGCAGTACTTC
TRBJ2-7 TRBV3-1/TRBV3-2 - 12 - CASSSSFYEQYF TGTGCCAGCAGCTCGAGTTTCTACGAGCAGTACTTC
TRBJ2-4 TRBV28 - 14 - CASNEGLRGGIQYF TGTGCCAGCAACGAAGGACTGCGCGGAGGCATTCAGTACTTC
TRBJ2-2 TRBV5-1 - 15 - CASSLGLGGTGELFF TGCGCCAGCAGCTTGGGCCTCGGGGGAACCGGGGAGCTGTTTTTT
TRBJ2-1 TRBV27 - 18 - CASSLSKSRDFAYNEQFF TGTGCCAGCAGTTTATCGAAGAGTCGGGACTTCGCCTACAATGAGCAGTTCTTC
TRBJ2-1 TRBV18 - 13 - CASSKSQEQDRIF TGTGCCAGCTCTAAGTCACAGGAGCAAGACCGGATCTTC
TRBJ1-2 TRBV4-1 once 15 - CASSQTGTSNYGYTF TGCGCCAGCAGCCAAACCGGGACAAGTAACTATGGCTACACCTTC
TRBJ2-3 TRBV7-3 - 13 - CASSLVAVDTQYF TGTGCCAGCAGCTTGGTAGCGGTAGATACGCAGTATTTT
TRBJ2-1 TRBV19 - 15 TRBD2 CASKSLAGEVDEQFF TGTGCCAGTAAGTCTCTAGCGGGAGAGGTCGATGAGCAGTTCTTC
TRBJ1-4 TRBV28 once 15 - CASRPAGTWDEKLFF TGTGCCAGCAGGCCCGCGGGGACTTGGGATGAAAAACTGTTTTTT
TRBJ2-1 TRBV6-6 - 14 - CASSYSVDYNEQFF TGTGCCAGCAGTTACTCGGTGGATTACAATGAGCAGTTCTTC
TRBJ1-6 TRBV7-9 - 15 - CATGGDAGTNSPLHF TGTGCAACGGGTGGGGATGCAGGGACCAATTCACCCCTCCACTTT
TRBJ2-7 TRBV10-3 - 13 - CAITDGQGGEQYF TGTGCCATCACTGATGGTCAGGGAGGCGAGCAGTACTTC
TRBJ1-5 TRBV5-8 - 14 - CASSLVGTNQPQHF TGTGCCAGCAGCTTGGTTGGAACTAATCAGCCCCAGCATTTT
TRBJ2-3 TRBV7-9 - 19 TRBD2 CASSSQGTSGGEITDTQYF TGTGCCAGCAGCTCACAGGGGACTAGCGGGGGCGAAATCACAGATACGCAGTATTTT
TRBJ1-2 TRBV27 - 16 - CASTPSGPNFNYGYTF TGTGCCAGCACCCCGAGCGGACCTAATTTTAACTATGGCTACACCTTC
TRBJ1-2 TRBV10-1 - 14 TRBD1 CASSSGQGDYGYTF TGCGCCAGCAGTTCTGGACAGGGGGACTATGGCTACACCTTC
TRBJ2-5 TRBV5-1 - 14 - CASSPRDPRETQYF TGCGCCAGCAGCCCCCGGGACCCCCGAGAGACCCAGTACTTC
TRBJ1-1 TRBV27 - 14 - CASSLETANTEAFF TGTGCCAGCAGTTTGGAGACAGCGAACACTGAAGCTTTCTTT
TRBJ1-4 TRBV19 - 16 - CASSIDHRGFRQKLFF TGTGCCAGTAGTATAGATCATCGAGGGTTTAGGCAAAAACTGTTTTTT
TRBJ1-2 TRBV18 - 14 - CASSPFPNNYGYTF TGTGCCAGCTCACCGTTCCCCAATAACTATGGCTACACCTTC
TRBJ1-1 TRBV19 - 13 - CASNNRANTEAFF TGTGCCAGTAACAACAGGGCGAACACTGAAGCTTTCTTT
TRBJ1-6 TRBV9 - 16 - CASSPTKDSPYSPLHF TGTGCCAGCAGCCCCACGAAAGACAGCCCCTATTCACCCCTCCACTTT
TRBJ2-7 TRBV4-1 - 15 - CASSQQGTRDYEQYF TGCGCCAGCAGCCAACAGGGAACTAGGGACTACGAGCAGTACTTC
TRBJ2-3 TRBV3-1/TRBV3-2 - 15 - CASSQGQGPTDTQYF TGTGCCAGCAGCCAAGGGCAGGGGCCCACAGATACGCAGTATTTT
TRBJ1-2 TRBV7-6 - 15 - CASSYREGGAHGYTF TGTGCCAGCAGCTACCGCGAAGGGGGTGCACATGGCTACACCTTC
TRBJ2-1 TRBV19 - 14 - CASSIVLVYNEQFF TGTGCCAGTAGTATAGTACTAGTTTACAATGAGCAGTTCTTC
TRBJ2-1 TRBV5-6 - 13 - CASSLAGGNEQFF TGTGCCAGCAGCTTGGCCGGCGGCAATGAGCAGTTCTTC
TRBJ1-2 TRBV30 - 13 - CAWTDSILGGYTF TGTGCCTGGACCGACAGCATACTCGGAGGCTACACCTTC
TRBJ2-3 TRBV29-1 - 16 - CSVEESWWGKGDTQYF TGCAGCGTTGAAGAGTCGTGGTGGGGTAAAGGGGATACGCAGTATTTT
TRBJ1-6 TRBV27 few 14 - CASSPDNYNSPLHF TGTGCCAGCAGTCCGGACAATTATAATTCACCCCTCCACTTT
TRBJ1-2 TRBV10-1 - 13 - CASSERQGYGYTF TGCGCCAGCAGTGAACGGCAGGGGTATGGCTACACCTTC
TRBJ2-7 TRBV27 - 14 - CASSPFRGAREQYF TGTGCCAGCAGTCCTTTCCGGGGGGCGCGGGAGCAGTACTTC